This T cell receptor beta chain was sequenced for a study of CD8+ T cells in alopecia areata listed by TCRdb under 2018. Looking at the study overall: Treated patients were enrolled in an open-label pilot trial of oral tofacitinib, 5 to 10 mg twice daily, for moderate-to-severe alopecia areata. Tofacitinib was given for 6 to 18 months, followed by 6 months of follow-up off drug to assess delayed response and recurrence. In both human patients and the C3H/HeJ mouse model, the study applied high-throughput TCRbeta sequencing to look at T cell clonal expansion in alopecia areata. Human TCRbeta sequencing covered scalp tissue and sorted CD4+ and CD8+ peripheral blood T cells from patchy and totalis/universalis alopecia areata patients and healthy controls. Biopsies were taken from tofacitinib-treated patients at baseline and again at 4 and 24 weeks into treatment, and several of those patients also had a later scalp biopsy. Scalp clonality was compared among normal scalp (n=4), patchy alopecia areata scalp (n=8), and alopecia totalis/universalis scalp (n=8). RNA was obtained with the PAXgene miRNA kit for fixed scalp, the miRNeasy kit for PBMCs, and the RNeasy kit for mouse skin. TCRbeta CDR3 regions were amplified by immunoSEQ multiplex PCR with 35 Vbeta forward and 13 Jbeta reverse primers. General findings and caveats noted by the study authors: TCR sequences shared between patients were less clear than in mice, possibly partly because of HLA diversity in the patient population. Unlike mouse skin, where gammadelta T cells dominate, normal human skin contains resident alphabeta T cells that get sequenced too, which complicates analysis of the scalp TCR repertoire. Lesional scalp, especially in alopecia totalis/universalis, showed higher clonality and more expanded CD8+ clones than normal scalp, suggesting antigenic drive.

This clone was counted a few times. There is no known antigen for this receptor. Qualities for individual bases were not recorded, and no much larger clone is one base off. The time point label corresponds to: baseline before oral tofacitinib. From alopecia areata patients, peripheral blood was collected along with lesional scalp punch biopsies. PBMCs were isolated by density centrifugation and stained for CD3, CD4 and CD8, after which CD4+ and CD8+ T cells were sorted on a FACSAria. Library preparation used the immunoSEQ multiplex PCR assay. For TCR sequencing, RNA was extracted from every sample and reverse transcribed into cDNA to serve as template. SuperScript III was used for first-strand cDNA synthesis, primed with a 2:1 mix of oligo-dT and random hexamers. A synthetic immune receptor repertoire was used to measure amplification bias, and any remaining bias was corrected computationally. Regarding the original processing steps: After raw reads were preprocessed to remove errors, the CDR3 was defined following IMGT conventions as running from the conserved cysteine to phenylalanine. Clonality was computed by normalizing Shannon entropy by log2 of the number of productive unique TCRs and subtracting the result from 1. Whether each scalp clone was CD4 or CD8 was inferred by checking scalp TCRbeta sequences against the CD4 and CD8 repertoires from sorted blood. What TCRdb holds here is the immuneACCESS table cut down to in-frame rearrangements. Part of the clones is not present; checked against another copy, under half of the missing clones reflect an unresolved V gene, and the others are unexplained. The DNA was the basis for D and trimming; V, J and clone size are from that table. This sample holds roughly 140,000 clones; 50% to 65% were observed only once. The ten biggest clones cover around 19% of the sample.

The CDR1 and CDR2 encoded by the germline V gene are MNHEY and SVGAGI. V and J are truncated by 4 bases and 2 bases respectively, leaving an intervening sequence of 15 bases. The CDR3 goes from the cysteine to the phenylalanine over 15 residues. The DNA shown is the 45-base CDR3, in frame from base 1. The clonotype comes from a human donor with alopecia areata. The source material was CD8+ T cells sorted from blood, sampled at week 0. Recombination joined TRBV6-5 with TRBJ2-7; a weak D assignment points to TRBD2 (5 bases agree). The nucleotide sequence is TGTGCCAGCAGTTCCGGGCGGGTACCTGCCTACGAGCAGTACTTC. It translates as CASSSGRVPAYEQYF.